Below, 27 T cell receptor beta chains from the same sample are listed, as sequenced in a study of post-analysis software for immune sequencing data. Study observations and caveats: In patients, about 5 TRBV segments were more frequent than in controls, with TRBV5-6, TRBV5-1 and TRBV20-1 among them.

For these TCRs, the target antigens are not known. Prepared libraries of TCR beta cDNA carried unique molecular identifiers. TCRdb reanalysed the PCR reads using MiXCR and keeps one entry per CDR3 protein. This table has roughly 730,000 distinct CDR3 sequences, roughly 27% appearing once. Sequenced sample: blood. The receptors stem from a girl aged 5 to 17 with multiple sclerosis.

This clonotype was picked up a small number of times. The V gene is TRBV5-1, the J gene TRBJ2-7; D uncertain. The J call is uncertain, as TRBJ2-5 better fits the DNA end. This CDR3 region has 12 residues. CDR1 SGHRS and CDR2 YFSETQ come from the germline V gene. In DNA, the CDR3 is TGCGCCAGCTCCGACTCGCCAGAGACCCAGTACTTC. Its translation is CASSDSPETQYF.

This clonotype was seen many times. The chain combines TRBV9 with TRBJ2-3; D not resolved. The CDR3 extends over 12 amino acids. With 4 bases removed from V and 6 bases from J, the gap between germline ends came to 9 bases. The germline V gene encodes CDR1 SGDLS and CDR2 YYNGEE. CDR3 bases: TGTGCCAGCAGCCCAGCCTGGGATACGCAGTATTTT. Protein sequence: CASSPAWDTQYF.

This clonotype was counted many times. The rearrangement uses TRBV12-3 or TRBV12-4 and TRBJ2-1; no reliable D call. The CDR3 totals 14 residues. Deletions cut 7 bases from V and 5 bases from J, with 15 bases between. The CDR3 region has the DNA TGTGCCAGCACCCTAACGGCGACCAACAATGAGCAGTTCTTC. It specifies CASTLTATNNEQFF.

This sequence joins TRBV20-1 and TRBJ2-5, with TRBD2 matching over 7 bases. Trimming cost V 0 bases and J 3 bases; bases outside gene matches: 1. This CDR3 spans 13 amino acids. Germline V gene lookup returns CDR1 DFQATT and CDR2 SNEGSKA (reference sequence). The CDR3 reads CSAREGGKETQYF. The CDR3 DNA sequence: TGCAGTGCTAGAGAGGGAGGGAAAGAGACCCAGTACTTC.

Concerning this clonotype itself: At one boundary the junction diverges from the germline segment, which might be a read error. The rearrangement uses TRBV28 and TRBJ1-2, with a weak D call TRBD1 (6 bases). This CDR3 comprises 14 residues. Germline-derived CDR1 and CDR2 are MDHEN and SYDVKM. CDR3 region: CASNYQDRNYSYTF. The CDR3 region has the DNA TGTGCCAGCAACTACCAGGACAGAAACTATAGCTACACCTTC.

V gene TRBV9 combines with J gene TRBJ1-1; unclear D gene. Per germline, CDR1 SGDLS and CDR2 YYNGEE. The CDR3 totals 14 residues. Trimming shortened V by 5 bases and J by 4 bases, and 15 bases separated the two germline ends. In DNA form, the CDR3 reads TGTGCCAGCAGACCCGTGCCCGATTTCACTGAAGCTTTCTTT. Amino acid sequence: CASRPVPDFTEAFF.

This clonotype was picked up a small number of times. The chain has TRBV5-1 and TRBJ2-3; 7 bases agree with TRBD2. V shed 0 bases, J shed 5 bases, and the junction held 12 bases outside the gene matches. The CDR3 is 17 residues long. Germline V gives CDR1 SGHRS, CDR2 YFSETQ. CDR3 region: CASSLAASGDFKDTQYF. CDR3 bases: TGCGCCAGCAGCTTGGCCGCCAGCGGGGATTTTAAAGATACGCAGTATTTT. Using reference TRBV5-1 and TRBJ2-3 for the parts outside the CDR3, the full variable domain is KAGVTQTPRYLIKTRGQQVTLSCSPISGHRSVSWYQQTPGQGLQFLFEYFSETQRNKGNFPGRFSGRQFSNSRSEMNVSTLELGDSALYLCASSLAASGDFKDTQYFGPGTRLTVL.

The chain has TRBV7-2 and TRBJ2-7; D is perhaps TRBD1 (5 bases). Per the germline V gene, CDR1 is SGHTA and CDR2 is FQGNSA. There are 15 residues in the CDR3. V was clipped by 1 base and J by 3 bases, with 13 bases between them. CDR3 protein: CASSLGDRPDYEQYF. The CDR3, as DNA: TGTGCCAGCAGCTTAGGAGACAGACCTGACTACGAGCAGTACTTC. Full variable domain (outside the CDR3, taken from reference TRBV7-2 and TRBJ2-7): GAGVSQSPSNKVTEKGKDVELRCDPISGHTALYWYRQSLGQGLEFLIYFQGNSAPDKSGLPSDRFSAERTGGSVSTLTIQRTQQEDSAVYLCASSLGDRPDYEQYFGPGTRLTVT.

The chain has TRBV7-2 and TRBJ2-7; no clear D gene. The CDR3 length is 15 residues. CDR1 and CDR2 (germline): SGHTA, FQGNSA. Trimming took 3 bases from V and 3 from J, leaving 15 bases between them. The CDR3 region is CASSFIGRAYYEQYF. CDR3 DNA sequence: TGTGCCAGCAGCTTTATTGGACGAGCCTACTACGAGCAGTACTTC.

The rearrangement links TRBV20-1 to TRBJ2-7; D is undetermined. V shed 6 bases and J shed 3 bases, with 15 bases lying between them. The CDR3 contains 13 residues. Looked up from germline, CDR1 is DFQATT and CDR2 is SNEGSKA (reference sequence). CDR3 sequence: CSAPGPTDYEQYF. The CDR3 nucleotides are TGCAGTGCCCCGGGTCCGACTGACTACGAGCAGTACTTC.

This chain joins TRBV7-9 and TRBJ2-7, with D unclear. Germline-derived CDR1 and CDR2 are SEHNR and FQNEAQ (reference sequence). The CDR3 has 13 amino acids. V was pared by 7 bases and J by 0 bases, with 10 bases between. CDR3 amino acids: CASTKESSYEQYF. The CDR3 DNA reads TGTGCCAGCACCAAAGAGAGCTCCTACGAGCAGTACTTC.

This clonotype showed up just a few times. The gene calls are TRBV24-1 and TRBJ1-1; D not certain. There are 13 residues in the CDR3. Trimming shortened V by 0 bases and J by 5 bases, and 6 bases separated the two germline ends. Germline assignment: CDR1 KGHDR and CDR2 SFDVKD. The CDR3, as DNA: TGTGCCACCAGTGATTTGGACCGTACTGAAGCTTTCTTT. Translation gives CATSDLDRTEAFF.

Only a few counts were recorded for this clonotype. The V gene is TRBV4-3, the J gene TRBJ2-1; TRBD1 is a possible D gene (6 bases). Germline V CDR1 and CDR2: LGHNA, YSLEER. The CDR3 is 16 residues long. The V gene lost 3 bases and the J gene lost 6 bases, with 18 bases spanning the gap. The DNA of the CDR3 is TGCGCCAGCAGCCAGATACAGGGCTCTCGGGGCAATGAGCAGTTCTTC. This codes for CASSQIQGSRGNEQFF.

The V and J genes are TRBV4-1 and TRBJ1-2, with D possibly matching TRBD1 (5 bases). V was cut by 1 base and J by 2 bases, with 8 bases left in between. The CDR3 runs to 14 residues. The germline V gene has CDR1 MGHRA and CDR2 YSYEKL. This CDR3 is CASSQGDRNYGYTF. Written as DNA, the CDR3 is TGCGCCAGCAGCCAAGGCGACAGAAACTATGGCTACACCTTC.

This clonotype was seen a few times. The chain links TRBV20-1 to TRBJ2-1, with 8 bases aligning to TRBD2. This CDR3 spans 14 amino acids. The V gene's germline CDR1 is DFQATT and CDR2 SNEGSKA (reference sequence). V was clipped by 6 bases and J by 3 bases; unmatched bases: 7. The CDR3 loop is CSAHIGGDYNEQFF. The CDR3 nucleotides read TGCAGTGCCCACATCGGGGGGGACTACAATGAGCAGTTCTTC.

The chain links TRBV5-6 to TRBJ2-1; 7 bases are a match to TRBD2. Unmatched junction bases numbered 7, after V lost 1 base and J lost 9 bases. The CDR3 is made up of 14 amino acids. Germline V lookup: CDR1 SGHDT, CDR2 YYEEEE. This CDR3 is CASSLSQSGGEQFF. CDR3 DNA: TGTGCCAGCAGCTTGAGCCAATCGGGAGGTGAGCAGTTCTTC.

The chain employs TRBV4-1 and TRBJ2-7, with 7 bases matching TRBD2. The CDR3 runs to 16 residues. V shed 8 bases and J 7 bases; nucleotides not matched to a gene: 20. From germline, CDR1 is MGHRA and CDR2 YSYEKL. The CDR3 loop reads CASAHSGSSSYNEQYF. The DNA of the CDR3 is TGCGCCAGCGCACATAGCGGGTCGAGCTCCTACAATGAGCAGTACTTC.

This clonotype has just a few counts. The V gene is TRBV12-3 or TRBV12-4, the J gene TRBJ2-1, with TRBD2 as a possible D gene (5 bases). Trimming shortened V by 3 bases and J by 0 bases, and 12 bases separated the two germline ends. This CDR3 is 16 amino acids long. The DNA for the CDR3 is TGTGCCAGCAGTTTTGGCGGGCCAAGCTCCTACAATGAGCAGTTCTTC. Amino acids: CASSFGGPSSYNEQFF.

This sequence joins TRBV11-1 and TRBJ2-2, with D hard to call. This CDR3 has 11 residues. Per the germline V gene, CDR1 is SGHAT and CDR2 is FQDESV (reference sequence). V shed 5 bases and J shed 6 bases, with 4 bases lying between them. The CDR3 protein is CASSTSGELFF. In DNA, the CDR3 is TGTGCCAGCAGCACTTCCGGGGAGCTGTTTTTT.

The gene calls are TRBV29-1 and TRBJ2-1; tentatively, D is TRBD1 or TRBD2 (5 bases each). The CDR3 contains 15 residues. Trimming took 1 base from V and 3 from J, leaving 13 bases between them. Germline lookup yields CDR1 SQVTM and CDR2 ANQGSEA. CDR3 DNA sequence: TGCAGCGTTGAAGGCGGCAGGGAGCGCTACAATGAGCAGTTCTTC. Amino acid sequence: CSVEGGRERYNEQFF.

This clonotype turned up a few times. The V call is TRBV10-3, the J call TRBJ1-1, with D unclear. Germline CDR1 ENHRY, CDR2 SYGVKD. The V end lost 5 bases, the J end lost 1 base, and 11 bases lay between the germline ends. CDR3 length equals 14 residues. CDR3 residues: CAISFEGGNTEAFF. CDR3 sequence (DNA): TGTGCCATCAGTTTTGAAGGCGGGAACACTGAAGCTTTCTTT.

This clonotype was counted only a few times. The chain has TRBV12-3 or TRBV12-4 and TRBJ2-1; a weak D match, TRBD1 (6 bases). The V end lost 5 bases, the J end lost 0 bases, and 17 bases lay between the germline ends. The CDR3 sequence is 17 residues long. DNA for the CDR3: TGTGCCAGCAGTACAAGTTTCGGACAGAGCTCCTACAATGAGCAGTTCTTC. As protein: CASSTSFGQSSYNEQFF.

Points on this clonotype: One base away lies a much larger clone, so this may be a sequencing read error. This chain connects TRBV20-1 to TRBJ2-5, with TRBD2 matching 9 bases. This CDR3 is 14 amino acids long. Germline V gene lookup returns CDR1 DFQATT and CDR2 SNEGSKA (reference sequence). With V trimmed by 7 bases and J by 3 bases, 9 bases remained unmatched. The CDR3, as DNA: TGCAGTGTTGGACCAGCGGGAGGAAAAGAGACCCAGTACTTC. Amino acid sequence: CSVGPAGGKETQYF.

The chain carries TRBV25-1 and TRBJ2-1; possible D gene TRBD2, 6 bases. The germline CDR1 and CDR2 sequences are MGHDK and SYGVNS. The CDR3 contains 11 residues. V was trimmed by 11 bases and J by 9 bases, leaving 14 bases between them. CDR3 DNA sequence: TGTGCCGCGGGGCTAGGACGTGAGCAGTTCTTC. Translation gives CAAGLGREQFF.

The chain is built from TRBV7-9 and TRBJ1-4, with 7 bases fitting TRBD1. V shed 5 bases and J 11 bases; nucleotides not matched to a gene: 5. Germline CDR1 is SEHNR and CDR2 is FQNEAQ (reference sequence). The length of the CDR3 is 12 residues. The CDR3 DNA sequence: TGTGCCAGCAGCGCCATGGACAGGAAACTGTTTTTT. Its protein product is CASSAMDRKLFF.

Worth noting for this clonotype: The germline gene is not matched at one end of the junction; a read error may be the cause. This sequence joins TRBV29-1 and TRBJ2-6; the D gene could be TRBD1 or TRBD2 (5 bases each). Germline loops: CDR1 SQVTM, CDR2 ANQGSEA. The CDR3 length is 14 residues. CDR3 sequence (DNA): TGCAGCGTTCTGAGGGGCACTGGGGCCAACGTCCTGGCTTTC. Its protein product is CSVLRGTGANVLAF.

This chain connects TRBV9 to TRBJ2-7, with 10 bases that match TRBD1. Germline V gene data show CDR1 as SGDLS and CDR2 as YYNGEE. Trimming took 4 bases from V and 3 from J; bases not matched to a gene: 10. The CDR3 sequence is 16 residues long. The CDR3 nucleotides read TGTGCCAGCAGCCCCAGGCCGGGACAGGGGAACTACGAGCAGTACTTC. Residues: CASSPRPGQGNYEQYF.